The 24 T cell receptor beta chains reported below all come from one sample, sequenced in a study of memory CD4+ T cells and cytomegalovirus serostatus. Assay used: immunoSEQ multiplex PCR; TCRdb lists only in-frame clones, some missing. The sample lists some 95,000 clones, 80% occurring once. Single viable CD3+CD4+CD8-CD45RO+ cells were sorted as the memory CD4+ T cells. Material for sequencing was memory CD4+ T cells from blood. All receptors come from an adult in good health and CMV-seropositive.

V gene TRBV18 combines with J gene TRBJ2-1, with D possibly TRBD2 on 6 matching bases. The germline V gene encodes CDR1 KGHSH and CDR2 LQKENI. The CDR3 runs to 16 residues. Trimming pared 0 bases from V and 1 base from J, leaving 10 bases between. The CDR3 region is CASSPPGGGSYNEQFF. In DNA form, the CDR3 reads TGTGCCAGCTCACCACCGGGGGGTGGGTCCTACAATGAGCAGTTCTTC.

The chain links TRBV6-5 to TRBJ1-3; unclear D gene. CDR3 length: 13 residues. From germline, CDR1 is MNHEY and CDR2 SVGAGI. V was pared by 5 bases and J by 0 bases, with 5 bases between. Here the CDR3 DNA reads TGTGCCAGCAGTCCCTACTCTGGAAACACCATATATTTT. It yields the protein CASSPYSGNTIYF.

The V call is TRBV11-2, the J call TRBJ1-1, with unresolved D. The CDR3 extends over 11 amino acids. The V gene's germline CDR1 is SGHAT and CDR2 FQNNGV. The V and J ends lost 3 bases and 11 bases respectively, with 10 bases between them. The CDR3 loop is CASSLTDRAFF. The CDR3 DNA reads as TGTGCCAGCAGCTTGACGGACCGGGCTTTCTTT. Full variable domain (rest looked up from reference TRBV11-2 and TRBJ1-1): EAGVAQSPRYKIIEKRQSVAFWCNPISGHATLYWYQQILGQGPKLLIQFQNNGVVDDSQLPKDRFSAERLKGVDSTLKIQPAKLEDSAVYLCASSLTDRAFFGQGTRLTVV.

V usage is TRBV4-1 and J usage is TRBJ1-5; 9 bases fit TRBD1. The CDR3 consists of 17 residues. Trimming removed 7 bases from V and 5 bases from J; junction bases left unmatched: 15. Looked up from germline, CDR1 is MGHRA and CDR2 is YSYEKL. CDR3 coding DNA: TGCGCCAGCACGCCAGGTTTTAGGACAGGGGTTCATCAGCCCCAGCATTTT. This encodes CASTPGFRTGVHQPQHF.

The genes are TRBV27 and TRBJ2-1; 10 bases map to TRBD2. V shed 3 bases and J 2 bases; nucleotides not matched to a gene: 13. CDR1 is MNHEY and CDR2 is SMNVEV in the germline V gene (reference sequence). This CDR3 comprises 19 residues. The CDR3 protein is CASSLGGLAGAGTYNEQFF. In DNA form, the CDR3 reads TGTGCCAGCAGTTTGGGGGGGCTAGCGGGAGCCGGGACCTACAATGAGCAGTTCTTC.

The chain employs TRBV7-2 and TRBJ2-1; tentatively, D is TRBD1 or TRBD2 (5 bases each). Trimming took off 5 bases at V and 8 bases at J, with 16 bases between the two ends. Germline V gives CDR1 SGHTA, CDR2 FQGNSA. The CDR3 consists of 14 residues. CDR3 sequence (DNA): TGTGCCAGCAGCCTGGGACCCGCATTCGATGAGCAGTTCTTC. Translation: CASSLGPAFDEQFF.

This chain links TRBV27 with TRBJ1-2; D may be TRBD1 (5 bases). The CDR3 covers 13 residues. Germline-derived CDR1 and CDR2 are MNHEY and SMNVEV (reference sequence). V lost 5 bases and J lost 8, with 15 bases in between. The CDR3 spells CASSPTRDGGYTF. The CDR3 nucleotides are TGTGCCAGCAGTCCCACCCGGGACGGCGGCTACACCTTC.

CDR3 amino acids: CASSVTDGAGELFF. For the CDR3, the DNA is TGTGCCAGCAGTGTTACCGACGGTGCCGGGGAGCTGTTTTTT. The chain couples TRBV2 to TRBJ2-2; D is unclear. Germline CDR1 is SNHLY and CDR2 is FYNNEI. The CDR3 is 14 amino acids. V lost 4 bases and J lost 6, with 12 bases in between.

CDR3 coding DNA: TGCAGCGCTGGGACACACTCCTACGAGCAGTACTTC. Translation: CSAGTHSYEQYF. The chain uses TRBV29-1 and TRBJ2-7, with D possibly matching TRBD1 (6 bases). CDR1 is SQVTM and CDR2 is ANQGSEA in the germline V gene. The germline V and J ends were trimmed by 7 bases and 0 bases, with 10 bases remaining between them. This CDR3 has 12 amino acids.

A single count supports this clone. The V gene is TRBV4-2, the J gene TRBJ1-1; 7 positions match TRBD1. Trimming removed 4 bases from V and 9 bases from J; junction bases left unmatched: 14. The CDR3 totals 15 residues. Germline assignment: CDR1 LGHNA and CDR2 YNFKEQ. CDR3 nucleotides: TGTGCCAGCAGCCCCAGTACAGGGGAGAGCAACAAAGCTTTCTTT. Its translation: CASSPSTGESNKAFF.

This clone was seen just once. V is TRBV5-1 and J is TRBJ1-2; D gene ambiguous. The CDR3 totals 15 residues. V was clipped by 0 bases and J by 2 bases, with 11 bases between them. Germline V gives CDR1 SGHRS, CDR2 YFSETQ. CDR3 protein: CASSLASVGNYGYTF. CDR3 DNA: TGCGCCAGCAGCTTGGCCAGCGTTGGGAACTATGGCTACACCTTC.

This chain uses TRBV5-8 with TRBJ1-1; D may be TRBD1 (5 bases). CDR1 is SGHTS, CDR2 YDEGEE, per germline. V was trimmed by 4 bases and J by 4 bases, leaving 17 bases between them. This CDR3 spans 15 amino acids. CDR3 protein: CASSLQRGGSTEAFF. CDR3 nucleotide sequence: TGTGCCAGCAGCCTACAAAGGGGTGGGAGCACTGAAGCTTTCTTT.

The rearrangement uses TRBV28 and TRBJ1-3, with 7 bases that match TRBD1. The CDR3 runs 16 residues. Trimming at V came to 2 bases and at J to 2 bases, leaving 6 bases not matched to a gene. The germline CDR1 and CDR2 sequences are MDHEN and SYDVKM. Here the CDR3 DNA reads TGTGCCAGCAGTTTACCAGGGGGGGAACCTGGAAACACCATATATTTT. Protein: CASSLPGGEPGNTIYF. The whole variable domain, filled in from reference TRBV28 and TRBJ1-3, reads DVKVTQSSRYLVKRTGEKVFLECVQDMDHENMFWYRQDPGLGLRLIYFSYDVKMKEKGDIPEGYSVSREKKERFSLILESASTNQTSMYLCASSLPGGEPGNTIYFGEGSWLTVV.

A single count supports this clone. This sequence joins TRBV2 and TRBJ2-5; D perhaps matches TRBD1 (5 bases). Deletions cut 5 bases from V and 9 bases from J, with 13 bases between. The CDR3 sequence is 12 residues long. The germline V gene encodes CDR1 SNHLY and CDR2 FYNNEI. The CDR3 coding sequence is TGTGCCAGCAGTCCAGGGTCCTCTCCCCAGTACTTC. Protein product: CASSPGSSPQYF. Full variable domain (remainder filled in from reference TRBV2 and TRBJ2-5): EPEVTQTPSHQVTQMGQEVILRCVPISNHLYFYWYRQILGQKVEFLVSFYNNEISEKSEIFDDQFSVERPDGSNFTLKIRSTKLEDSAMYFCASSPGSSPQYFGPGTRLLVL.

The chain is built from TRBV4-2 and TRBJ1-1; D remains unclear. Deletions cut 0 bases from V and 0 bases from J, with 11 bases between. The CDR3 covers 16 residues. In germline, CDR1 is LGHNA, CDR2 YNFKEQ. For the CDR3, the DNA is TGTGCCAGCAGCCAAGATATCGGGGTCATGAACACTGAAGCTTTCTTT. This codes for CASSQDIGVMNTEAFF.

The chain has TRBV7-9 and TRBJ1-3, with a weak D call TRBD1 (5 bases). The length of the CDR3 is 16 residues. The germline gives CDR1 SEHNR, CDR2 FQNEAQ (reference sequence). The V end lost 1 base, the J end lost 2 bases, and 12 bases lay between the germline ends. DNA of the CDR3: TGTGCCAGCAGCTTAGGTTCGATGGGGGCTGGAAACACCATATATTTT. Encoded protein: CASSLGSMGAGNTIYF.

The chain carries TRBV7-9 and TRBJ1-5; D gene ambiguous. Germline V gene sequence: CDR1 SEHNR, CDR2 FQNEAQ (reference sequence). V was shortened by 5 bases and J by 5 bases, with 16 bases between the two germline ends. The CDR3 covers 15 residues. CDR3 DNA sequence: TGTGCCAGCAGCCCGCGGGGAATATCGGATCAGCCCCAGCATTTT. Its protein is CASSPRGISDQPQHF.

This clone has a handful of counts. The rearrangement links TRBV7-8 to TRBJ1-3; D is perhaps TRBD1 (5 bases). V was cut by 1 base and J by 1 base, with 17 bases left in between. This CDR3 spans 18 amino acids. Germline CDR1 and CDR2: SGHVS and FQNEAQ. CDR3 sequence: CASSLVSGLGGSGNTIYF. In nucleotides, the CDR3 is TGTGCCAGCAGCTTAGTGTCAGGGCTGGGAGGTTCTGGAAACACCATATATTTT.

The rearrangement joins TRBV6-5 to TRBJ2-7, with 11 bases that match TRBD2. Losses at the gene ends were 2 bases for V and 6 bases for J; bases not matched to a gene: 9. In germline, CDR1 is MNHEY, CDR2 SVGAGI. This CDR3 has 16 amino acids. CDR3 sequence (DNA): TGTGCCAGCAGTTACGCCGTAGCGGGAGGGCCTAGCGAGCAGTACTTC. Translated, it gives CASSYAVAGGPSEQYF.

The CDR3 region is CASSPHSGTGQFF. The CDR3 DNA reads TGTGCCAGTAGTCCCCACTCCGGGACAGGGCAGTTCTTC. J is TRBJ2-1 and V is TRBV19, with TRBD1 identical over 8 bases. This CDR3 has 13 residues. CDR1 LNHDA and CDR2 SQIVND come from the germline V gene (reference sequence). Trimming removed 5 bases from V and 12 bases from J; junction bases left unmatched: 9.

CDR3 sequence reads: CSVGGRGIYEQYF. As DNA, the CDR3 is TGCAGCGTTGGAGGCAGGGGAATCTACGAGCAGTACTTC. The J gene is TRBJ2-5, the V gene TRBV29-1, with D possibly TRBD1 on 6 matching bases. The end of the DNA is better explained by TRBJ2-7, so the J call may be wrong. The CDR3 sequence is 13 residues long. Germline loops: CDR1 SQVTM, CDR2 ANQGSEA.

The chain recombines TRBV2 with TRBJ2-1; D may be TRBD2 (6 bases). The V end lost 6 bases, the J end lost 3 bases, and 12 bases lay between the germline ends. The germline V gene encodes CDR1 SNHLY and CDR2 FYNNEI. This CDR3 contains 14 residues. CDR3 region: CASRAGQNYNEQFF. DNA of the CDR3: TGTGCCAGCAGGGCGGGGCAAAACTACAATGAGCAGTTCTTC.

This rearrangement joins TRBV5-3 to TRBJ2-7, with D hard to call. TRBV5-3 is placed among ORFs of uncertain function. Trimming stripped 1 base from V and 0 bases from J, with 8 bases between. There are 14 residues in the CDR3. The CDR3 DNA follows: TGTGCCAGAAGCTTGAGCTTCCTCTCCTACGAGCAGTACTTC. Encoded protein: CARSLSFLSYEQYF.

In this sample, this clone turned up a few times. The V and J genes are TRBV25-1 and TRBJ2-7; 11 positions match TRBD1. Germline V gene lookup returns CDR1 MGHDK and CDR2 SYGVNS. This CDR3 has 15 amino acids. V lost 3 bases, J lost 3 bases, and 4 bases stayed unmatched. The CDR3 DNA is TGTGCCAGCAGTGATCGGGACAGGGGGGTCTACGAGCAGTACTTC. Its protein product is CASSDRDRGVYEQYF.